Listed below are T cell receptor beta chains from one sample, sequenced in a study of T cell responses to AZD1222 COVID-19 vaccine. The table came from immunoSEQ multiplex PCR; TCRdb's copy has only in-frame clones and leaves some out. The repertoire has about 120,000 clones, 80% to 90% of them found once; the top ten carry around 5.6%. The input for sequencing was peripheral blood, taken on day 0 of AZD1222 vaccination. Receptors were obtained from an adult in good health. CDR3s include the opening cysteine and the closing phenylalanine or tryptophan. A D gene is named only where the DNA matches it firmly. Clone sizes are given selectively: once, few, many, or a class where the clone is expanded.

TRBV3-1/TRBV3-2	TRBJ1-5	.	.	TGTGCCAGCAGCCAAAGCCCGGGTAGCAATCAGCCCCAGCATTTT	CASSQSPGSNQPQHF
TRBV5-6	TRBJ1-3	.	.	TGTGCCAGCAGCTTGTTATGGGCCCCTGGAAACACCATATATTTT	CASSLLWAPGNTIYF
TRBV5-1	TRBJ2-7	.	.	TGCGCCAGCTGCCTCTCGGGGTACCCCTACGAGCAGTACTTC	CASCLSGYPYEQYF
TRBV27	TRBJ2-4	.	TRBD1	TGTGCCAGCAGTTTAAGGGTCAGGGGGCAAGCCAAAAACATTCAGTACTTC	CASSLRVRGQAKNIQYF
TRBV5-1	TRBJ1-4	.	.	TGCGCCAGCAGCTTGGTAGGGGTCGGGGAAAAACTGTTTTTT	CASSLVGVGEKLFF
TRBV5-4	TRBJ2-5	once	TRBD2	TGTGCCAGCAGTTACCGGGGAGGGGAGACCCAGTACTTC	CASSYRGGETQYF
TRBV9	TRBJ1-3	.	.	TGTGCCAGCAGCGTAGCTTGGAAACAGAGCTCTGGAAACACCATATATTTT	CASSVAWKQSSGNTIYF
TRBV11-3	TRBJ2-5	.	TRBD1	TGTGCCAGCAGCCTAGGGGGCTGGGGGATCCAAGAGACCCAGTACTTC	CASSLGGWGIQETQYF
TRBV6-1	TRBJ2-7	.	.	TGTGCCAGCAGTGAATTTAGGTCCCCCTCATTCTACGAGCAGTACTTC	CASSEFRSPSFYEQYF
TRBV6-5	TRBJ1-6	few	.	TGTGCCAGCAGTTACTCTAATACAGGGAATTCACCCCTCCACTTT	CASSYSNTGNSPLHF
TRBV6-6	TRBJ2-1	.	.	TGTGCCAGCAGTTTAAAGGAGGCGTCCTACAATGAGCAGTTCTTC	CASSLKEASYNEQFF
TRBV13	TRBJ1-1	.	.	TGTGCCAGCAGCTTACAGGGGATATTGGACACTGAAGCTTTCTTT	CASSLQGILDTEAFF
TRBV4-1	TRBJ2-7	few	TRBD1	TGCGCCAGCAGCTTAAGACCCGGGACAGGGGGCGAGGGTTACGAGCAGTACTTC	CASSLRPGTGGEGYEQYF
TRBV5-4	TRBJ1-2	.	.	TGTGCCAGCAGCTTGGGAGGCGGAAGCTATGGCTACACCTTC	CASSLGGGSYGYTF
TRBV11-1	TRBJ2-7	.	.	TGTGCCAGCAGCCCCCACTCCTACGAGCAGTACTTC	CASSPHSYEQYF
TRBV3-1/TRBV3-2	TRBJ2-1	once	.	TGTGCCAGCAGCCAAGGCTACCGAGGTGGTGAGCAGTTCTTC	CASSQGYRGGEQFF
TRBV7-9	TRBJ1-4	.	TRBD1	TGTGCCAGCAGCTCAACGACAGGGTGGGAAAAACTGTTTTTT	CASSSTTGWEKLFF
TRBV7-8	TRBJ1-5	.	TRBD1	TGTGCCAGCAGAAAAGGGGACAGGGGAGGCTCGCCCCAGCATTTT	CASRKGDRGGSPQHF
TRBV6-6	TRBJ1-1	once	.	TGTGCCAGCAGCTTTACAGGGAACACTGAAGCTTTCTTT	CASSFTGNTEAFF
TRBV23-1	TRBJ2-2	.	TRBD1	TGCGCCAGCAATAAAGGGGACAGGGTTTGTGCCGGGGAGCTGTTTTTT	CASNKGDRVCAGELFF
TRBV4-3	TRBJ1-2	.	.	TGCGCCAGCAGCCAGGTGGGCGACGGTTTGGATAGTGGCTACACCTTC	CASSQVGDGLDSGYTF
TRBV9	TRBJ1-2	.	.	TGTGCCAGCAGCGTAGGGTCTGAAAGTGGCTACACCTTC	CASSVGSESGYTF
TRBV5-1	TRBJ2-5	.	.	TGCGCCAGCAGCCGAGGAGGAGACCGGGAGACCCAGTACTTC	CASSRGGDRETQYF
TRBV18	TRBJ2-1	.	.	TGTGCCAGCTCACCACCCTACAAGCAAGATGAGCAGTTCTTC	CASSPPYKQDEQFF
TRBV29-1	TRBJ2-7	.	.	TGCAGCGTTGTCCCGGTTTGGGAGCAGTACTTC	CSVVPVWEQYF
TRBV30	TRBJ1-1	once	TRBD1	TGTGCCTGGAGACCCGGGACAGGGGGCTACACTGAAGCTTTCTTT	CAWRPGTGGYTEAFF
TRBV6-5	TRBJ1-4	.	TRBD1	TGTGCCAGCTTCAGGGGGCGGGGTGAAAAACTGTTTTTT	CASFRGRGEKLFF
TRBV2	TRBJ2-1	.	TRBD2	TGTGCCAGCAGTGGTATTAGCGGGAGAAGCGAGCAGTTCTTC	CASSGISGRSEQFF
TRBV30	TRBJ1-5	.	.	TGTGCCTGGACCCGGGACTCGGCAGGCAATCAGCCCCAGCATTTT	CAWTRDSAGNQPQHF
TRBV2	TRBJ1-1	.	.	TGTGCCAGCAGTGTTGCAGGTGGAGGTGAAGCTTTCTTT	CASSVAGGGEAFF
TRBV18	TRBJ2-3	.	.	TGTGCCAGCTCACCACGTAGTAGCCCTAGCACAGATACGCAGTATTTT	CASSPRSSPSTDTQYF
TRBV5-6	TRBJ2-5	.	TRBD2	TGTGCCAGCAGCCAATCCACTAGCGGGAGCAGAGAGACCCAGTACTTC	CASSQSTSGSRETQYF
TRBV29-1	TRBJ1-5	.	TRBD1	TGCAGCGCAGGGGGAATCGATCAGCCCCAGCATTTT	CSAGGIDQPQHF
TRBV5-1	TRBJ1-6	.	.	TGCGCCAGCAGCTTGGAGGATAGGGGAGTAGGCTCACCCCTCCACTTT	CASSLEDRGVGSPLHF
TRBV9	TRBJ2-5	.	.	TGTGCCAGCAGCGTAGTCAACACGTACCAAGAGACCCAGTACTTC	CASSVVNTYQETQYF
TRBV6-2/TRBV6-3	TRBJ2-5	.	TRBD1	TGTGCCAGCAGTTCCAGGGGGCGCCGGGAGACCCAGTACTTC	CASSSRGRRETQYF
TRBV28	TRBJ1-6	few	.	TGTGCCAGCAGAGTTGGGGGGTACCAAATGAGAAATTCACCCCTCCACTTT	CASRVGGYQMRNSPLHF
TRBV12-3/TRBV12-4	TRBJ1-1	.	.	TGTGCCAGCAGTTTATACACTGAAGCTTTCTTT	CASSLYTEAFF
TRBV5-1	TRBJ1-1	.	.	TGCGCCAGCAGCTTGCAGAACTCAAACACTGAAGCTTTCTTT	CASSLQNSNTEAFF
TRBV5-5	TRBJ1-5	.	.	TGTGCCAGCAGCTTGGTGTCGATCGGCAATCAGCCCCAGCATTTT	CASSLVSIGNQPQHF
TRBV6-2/TRBV6-3	TRBJ2-7	.	.	TGTGCCAGCAGTTACGGGTCACCCCCCTACGAGCAGTACTTC	CASSYGSPPYEQYF
TRBV7-2	TRBJ1-2	.	.	TGTGCCAGCAGCCTGGACACTCTCAACGGCTACACCTTC	CASSLDTLNGYTF
TRBV19	TRBJ2-5	.	TRBD1	TGTGCCAGTAGTAGATACCTGACGCAGGGGGCGCGGGAGACCCAGTACTTC	CASSRYLTQGARETQYF
TRBV10-3	TRBJ1-5	.	.	TGTGCCATCAGTGACGGACAGAATCAGCCCCAGCATTTT	CAISDGQNQPQHF
TRBV27	TRBJ1-1	once	TRBD1	TGTGCCAGCAGTTTAAAGACAGGGATGAACACTGAAGCTTTCTTT	CASSLKTGMNTEAFF
TRBV5-4	TRBJ2-2	once	.	TGTGCCAGCAGCTTGTACATAGGGGGATCGATCGGGGAGCTGTTTTTT	CASSLYIGGSIGELFF
TRBV13	TRBJ1-2	.	TRBD1	TGTGCCAGCAGCTTTGGACAGGGGTTTGGCTACACCTTC	CASSFGQGFGYTF
TRBV6-2/TRBV6-3	TRBJ2-1	.	.	TGTGCCAGCAGTCTAAAGGACCCCGGGTGGTACAATGAGCAGTTCTTC	CASSLKDPGWYNEQFF
TRBV6-1	TRBJ2-7	.	.	TGTGCCAGCAGTGAAGCTCCTAGCTCCTACGAGCAGTACTTC	CASSEAPSSYEQYF
TRBV11-3	TRBJ2-3	.	TRBD2	TGTGCCAGCAGCTTAGGGTCTAGCGGGGGGGCTGAAGATACGCAGTATTTT	CASSLGSSGGAEDTQYF